This TCR beta chain appears in the sequencing data of a study of T cell responses to AZD1222 COVID-19 vaccine. Study details: It was second doses at about 4 or about 12 weeks that were pooled. Whole-study results and caveats: Spike was spanned by vaccine-associated CD4 TCRs, which were dominant at 160-218 and 743-854. Targets within unmutated variant regions were reportedly found for nearly half of spike-specific TCRs. Clonal diversity was possibly underestimated; the donors were predominantly white British and more often female.

V was trimmed by 2 bases and J by 5 bases, leaving 10 bases between them. The CDR3 length is 13 residues. For this clone: Its specificity is unknown.

TCRdb's copy holds only in-frame clones and misses some; the assay was immunoSEQ multiplex PCR. Among more than 100,000 clones, roughly 90% were seen once, and the ten largest hold 7.5% to 9.5%. The input for sequencing was peripheral blood, taken on day 0 of AZD1222 vaccination. The chain is built from TRBV12-3 or TRBV12-4 and TRBJ2-7; D is perhaps TRBD1 (6 bases). This TCR was sampled from an adult in good health. The CDR3 nucleotides read TGTGCCAGCAGTTTAATGGACAGTGACGAGCAGTACTTC. Translating gives CASSLMDSDEQYF.